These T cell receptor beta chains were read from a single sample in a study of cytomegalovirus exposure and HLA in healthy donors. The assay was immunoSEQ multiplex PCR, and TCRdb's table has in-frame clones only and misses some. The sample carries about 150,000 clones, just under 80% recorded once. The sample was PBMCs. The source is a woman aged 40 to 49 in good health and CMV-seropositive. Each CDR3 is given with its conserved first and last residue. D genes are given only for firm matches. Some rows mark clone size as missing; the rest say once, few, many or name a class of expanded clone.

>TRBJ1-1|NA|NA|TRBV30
CAWSVGLRALNTEAFF
TGTGCCTGGAGTGTGGGACTCCGGGCCCTGAACACTGAAGCTTTCTTT
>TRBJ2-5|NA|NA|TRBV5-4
CASSPTRGETQYF
TGTGCCAGCAGCCCGACTAGAGGAGAGACCCAGTACTTC
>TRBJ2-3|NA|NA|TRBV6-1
CASSVLQVNTDTQYF
TGTGCCAGCAGTGTCTTACAGGTAAACACAGATACGCAGTATTTT
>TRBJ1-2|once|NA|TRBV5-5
CASSFSGEYGYTF
TGTGCCAGCAGCTTTTCAGGGGAGTATGGCTACACCTTC
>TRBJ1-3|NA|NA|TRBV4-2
CASSQDFGGNTIYF
TGTGCCAGCAGCCAAGATTTCGGGGGGAACACCATATATTTT
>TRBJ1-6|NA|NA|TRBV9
CASSEQGGRVSPLHF
TGTGCCAGCAGCGAACAGGGTGGGCGGGTATCACCCCTCCACTTT
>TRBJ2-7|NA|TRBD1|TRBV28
CASSLIGGSTYEQYF
TGTGCCAGCAGTTTAATAGGGGGCTCGACCTACGAGCAGTACTTC
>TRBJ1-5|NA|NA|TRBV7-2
CASSLVQNQPQHF
TGTGCCAGCAGCTTAGTCCAGAATCAGCCCCAGCATTTT
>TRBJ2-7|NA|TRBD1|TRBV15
CATSRSRGQTYEQYF
TGTGCCACCAGCAGATCACGGGGACAGACCTACGAGCAGTACTTC
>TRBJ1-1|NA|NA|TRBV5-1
CASSPSPEGVGTEAFF
TGCGCCAGCAGCCCGTCTCCCGAGGGGGTGGGCACTGAAGCTTTCTTT
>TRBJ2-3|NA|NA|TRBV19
CASSLTPSTDTQYF
TGTGCCAGTAGTCTGACTCCGAGCACAGATACGCAGTATTTT
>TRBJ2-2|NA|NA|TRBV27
CASSFQGMTGELFF
TGTGCCAGCAGTTTCCAGGGTATGACCGGGGAGCTGTTTTTT
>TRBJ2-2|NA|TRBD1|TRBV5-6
CASSHGDRRTGELFF
TGTGCCAGCAGCCATGGGGACAGGCGCACCGGGGAGCTGTTTTTT
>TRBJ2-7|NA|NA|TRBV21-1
CASSNGFGEGQFSYEQYF
TGTGCCAGCAGCAATGGTTTCGGGGAGGGGCAGTTTTCCTACGAGCAGTACTTC
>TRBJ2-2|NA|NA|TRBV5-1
CASSLMGRGNTGELFF
TGCGCCAGCAGCTTAATGGGGCGCGGCAACACCGGGGAGCTGTTTTTT
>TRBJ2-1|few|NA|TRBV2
CASWTFMEQFF
TGTGCCAGTTGGACATTCATGGAGCAGTTCTTC
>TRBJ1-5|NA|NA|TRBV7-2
CASSLGGGSNQPQHF
TGTGCCAGCAGCTTGGGGGGAGGGAGCAATCAGCCCCAGCATTTT
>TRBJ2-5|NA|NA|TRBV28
CASSRGREETQYF
TGTGCCAGCAGCCGAGGGCGAGAAGAGACCCAGTACTTC
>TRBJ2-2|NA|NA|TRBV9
CASSVDPGSTGELFF
TGTGCCAGCAGCGTAGACCCAGGCTCCACCGGGGAGCTGTTTTTT
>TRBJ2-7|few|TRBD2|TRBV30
CAWSVLAGSSYEQYF
TGTGCCTGGAGTGTACTAGCGGGGAGTTCCTACGAGCAGTACTTC
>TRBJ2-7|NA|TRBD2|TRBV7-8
CASSLDARGGVEQYF
TGTGCCAGCAGCTTAGACGCGCGGGGGGGTGTAGAGCAGTACTTC
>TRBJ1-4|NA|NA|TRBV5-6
CASSSAVGQVKLFF
TGTGCCAGCAGCTCCGCGGTGGGGCAGGTAAAACTGTTTTTT
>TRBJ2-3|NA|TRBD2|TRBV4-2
CASSQAWRGASNTDTQYF
TGTGCCAGCAGCCAAGCTTGGCGGGGGGCATCTAACACAGATACGCAGTATTTT
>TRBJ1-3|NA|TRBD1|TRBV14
CASSQAGGSSGNTIYF
TGTGCCAGCAGCCAGGCAGGGGGATCTTCTGGAAACACCATATATTTT